These 2 T cell receptor beta chains were sequenced from one sample in a study of T cell changes during pregnancy in multiple sclerosis. Sequenced by immunoSEQ multiplex PCR; TCRdb stores in-frame clones only, minus some. This table has about 59,000 clones, just under 95% appearing once. The source material was CD4+ T cells from peripheral blood mononuclear cells, sampled before pregnancy. The origin of the receptors is a female donor with multiple sclerosis, enrolled in a pregnancy study.

The rearrangement links TRBV5-6 to TRBJ2-7; 9 bases are a match to TRBD1. CDR1 and CDR2 from the germline V gene are SGHDT and YYEEEE. With 4 bases clipped from V and 6 bases from J, the junction kept 8 bases outside the gene matches. This CDR3 spans 14 amino acids. CDR3 residues: CASSLWDRVGEQYF. Written as DNA, the CDR3 is TGTGCCAGCAGCCTATGGGACAGGGTAGGCGAGCAGTACTTC.

The chain recombines TRBV11-1 with TRBJ2-1; TRBD2 agrees at 12 bases. Germline V lookup: CDR1 SGHAT, CDR2 FQDESV (reference sequence). This CDR3 has 17 amino acids. V lost 3 bases and J lost 7; bases outside the gene matches: 10. In DNA, the CDR3 is TGTGCCAGCAGCTTTTATATGCTAGCGGGAGGGCGGAATGAGCAGTTCTTC. This codes for CASSFYMLAGGRNEQFF.